The 10 T cell receptor beta chains given below trace back to one sample, sequenced in a study of shared clonotypes between healthy human individuals. Here immunoSEQ multiplex PCR was the method, and the copy in TCRdb shows in-frame clones only, minus some. The table includes approximately 2,000,000 clones, under 95% detected once. The specimen was naive CD4+ T cells from PBMCs. Subset given: CD45RA+ positively selected. The receptors come from a young man in good health. Some clones in this sample may be carry-over from other donors' samples.

V gene TRBV6-6 combines with J gene TRBJ1-3, with 8 bases identical to TRBD1. Per germline, CDR1 MNHNY and CDR2 SVGAGI (reference sequence). This CDR3 comprises 14 residues. Trimming removed 8 bases from V and 4 bases from J; junction bases left unmatched: 7. The CDR3 DNA follows: TGTGCCAGCGCTTCCCGGACAGGGGGAAACACCATATATTTT. Its protein product is CASASRTGGNTIYF.

V usage is TRBV28 and J usage is TRBJ1-5, with D unclear. Germline CDR1 MDHEN, CDR2 SYDVKM. The V and J ends lost 4 bases and 1 base respectively, with 8 bases between them. CDR3 length: 14 amino acids. The CDR3 DNA sequence: TGTGCCAGCAGTTCCGTACAGAGCAATCAGCCCCAGCATTTT. Protein product: CASSSVQSNQPQHF.

J is TRBJ1-3 and V is TRBV5-1; D uncertain. Germline values: CDR1 SGHRS, CDR2 YFSETQ. This CDR3 has 17 residues. Trimming left V 1 base short and J 0 bases short, with 14 bases between. The CDR3: CASSLPTSSISGNTIYF. CDR3 DNA sequence: TGCGCCAGCAGCTTGCCTACGTCCTCGATCTCTGGAAACACCATATATTTT. Combining the CDR3 with reference TRBV5-1 and TRBJ1-3 gives the whole variable domain KAGVTQTPRYLIKTRGQQVTLSCSPISGHRSVSWYQQTPGQGLQFLFEYFSETQRNKGNFPGRFSGRQFSNSRSEMNVSTLELGDSALYLCASSLPTSSISGNTIYFGEGSWLTVV.

This chain connects TRBV28 to TRBJ2-7; 9 bases fit TRBD2. The CDR3 is 14 residues long. Germline V gene sequence: CDR1 MDHEN, CDR2 SYDVKM. V dropped 6 bases and J dropped 2; count of bases not matched to a gene: 5. CDR3 in DNA: TGTGCCAGCAGCCGCGGGGGGGAGACCTACGAGCAGTACTTC. It encodes CASSRGGETYEQYF.

This sequence joins TRBV5-4 and TRBJ2-7; D not resolved. There are 16 residues in the CDR3. Trimming pared 2 bases from V and 0 bases from J, leaving 15 bases between. Germline CDR1 SGHNT, CDR2 YYREEE (reference sequence). The CDR3 here is CASSFPPITHSYEQYF. The CDR3 DNA reads TGTGCCAGCAGCTTTCCCCCAATCACCCACTCCTACGAGCAGTACTTC.

As regards this clone: This CDR3 fails to terminate in the conserved phenylalanine or tryptophan, so it likely reflects a read error. This rearrangement joins TRBV7-6 to TRBJ2-7; either TRBD1 or TRBD2 may supply D (6 bases each). The CDR3 totals 14 residues. Trimming pared 5 bases from V and 2 bases from J, leaving 13 bases between. Looked up from germline, CDR1 is SGHVS and CDR2 is FNYEAQ. The DNA for the CDR3 is TGTGCCAGCAGCCCGCGGGACAAACCCTACGAGCAGTACCTC. Encoded protein: CASSPRDKPYEQYL.

The chain recombines TRBV10-3 with TRBJ2-7; no firm D call. Trimming cost V 6 bases and J 5 bases, with 17 bases left between them. Germline assignment: CDR1 ENHRY and CDR2 SYGVKD. The CDR3 consists of 14 residues. CDR3 nucleotides: TGTGCCATCAGAGGGCCCACTTTGGCGGACGAGCAGTACTTC. It encodes CAIRGPTLADEQYF.

The chain couples TRBV5-6 to TRBJ2-1, with TRBD1 as a possible D gene (6 bases). V dropped 1 base and J dropped 10 bases, with 21 bases sitting between them. CDR1 is SGHDT and CDR2 is YYEEEE in the germline V gene. This CDR3 spans 16 amino acids. The CDR3 sequence: CASSLRTGLSPGEQFF. The CDR3 DNA reads TGTGCCAGCAGCTTGCGTACAGGGTTGAGCCCGGGGGAGCAGTTCTTC.

The rearrangement joins TRBV5-1 to TRBJ1-4; 10 bases fit TRBD1. Trimming removed 4 bases from V and 8 bases from J; junction bases left unmatched: 8. CDR1 is SGHRS and CDR2 is YFSETQ in the germline V gene. The CDR3 runs to 15 residues. In DNA, the CDR3 is TGCGCCAGCAGCGCCGGGACAGGGGTTGGGGAAAAACTGTTTTTT. This encodes CASSAGTGVGEKLFF.

This clone turned up a few times. The chain recombines TRBV29-1 with TRBJ1-1, with D possibly matching TRBD1 (6 bases). Trimming pared 6 bases from V and 8 bases from J, leaving 13 bases between. CDR1 and CDR2 from the germline V gene are SQVTM and ANQGSEA. The CDR3 loop spans 11 amino acids. DNA of the CDR3: TGCAGCGTCGAACGAACAGGGGAAGCTTTCTTT. This gives the protein CSVERTGEAFF.